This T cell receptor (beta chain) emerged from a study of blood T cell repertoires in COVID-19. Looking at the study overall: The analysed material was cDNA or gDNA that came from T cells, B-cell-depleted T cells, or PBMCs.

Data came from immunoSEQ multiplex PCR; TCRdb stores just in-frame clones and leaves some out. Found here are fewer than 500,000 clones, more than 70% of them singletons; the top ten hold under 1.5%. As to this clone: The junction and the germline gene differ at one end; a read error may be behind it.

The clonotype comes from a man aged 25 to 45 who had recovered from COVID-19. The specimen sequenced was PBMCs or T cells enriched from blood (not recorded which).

This CDR3 reads CASNQLGADGNTIYF. The CDR3 DNA is TGTGCCAGCAACCAACTGGGGGCAGATGGAAACACCATATATTTT. This rearrangement joins TRBV3-1 (or the pseudogene TRBV3-2) to TRBJ1-3; weak D call: TRBD1 (6 bases). The germline V gene encodes CDR1 LGHDT and CDR2 YNNKEL (reference sequence). CDR3 size: 15 residues.